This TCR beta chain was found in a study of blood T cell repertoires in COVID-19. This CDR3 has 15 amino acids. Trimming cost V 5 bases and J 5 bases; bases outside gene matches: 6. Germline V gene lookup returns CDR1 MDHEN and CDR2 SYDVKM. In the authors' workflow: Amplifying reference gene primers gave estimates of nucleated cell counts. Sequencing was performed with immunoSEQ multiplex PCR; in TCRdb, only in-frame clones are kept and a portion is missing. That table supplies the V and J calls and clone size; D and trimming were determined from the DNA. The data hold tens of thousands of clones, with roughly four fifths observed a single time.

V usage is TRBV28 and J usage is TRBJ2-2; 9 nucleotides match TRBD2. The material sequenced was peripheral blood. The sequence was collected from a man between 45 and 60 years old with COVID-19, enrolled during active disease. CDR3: CASSAAGGVTGELFF. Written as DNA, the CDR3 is TGTGCCAGCAGTGCAGCGGGAGGAGTTACCGGGGAGCTGTTTTTT.